The 19 T cell receptor beta chains in this list originate from one sample, sequenced in a study of T-cell memory formation after mild COVID-19. In TCRdb, the 5' RACE reads were re-called with MiXCR into one record per CDR3 protein. The data hold just over 300,000 distinct CDR3 sequences, with approximately 20% observed a single time. Sequencing used PBMCs or a T cell subset sorted from them (not recorded which). The receptors originated from a man between 18 and 29 years old who had mild COVID-19 (a few samples of this study predate the infection). Cell type and time point are not known.

V and J are TRBV6-2 or TRBV6-3 and TRBJ1-5; TRBD1 might be the D (6 bases). The length of the CDR3 is 14 residues. Germline V gives CDR1 MNHEY, CDR2 SVGEGT. Trimming pared 3 bases from V and 6 bases from J, leaving 12 bases between. This CDR3 is CASSYSGGRQPQHF. The CDR3 nucleotides read TGTGCCAGCAGTTATTCTGGGGGCCGTCAGCCCCAGCATTTT.

This rearrangement joins TRBV20-1 to TRBJ2-1, with 10 bases fitting TRBD1. V lost 1 base to trimming and J lost 9 bases; unmatched junction nucleotides: 6. CDR1 and CDR2 from the germline V gene are DFQATT and SNEGSKA (reference sequence). The CDR3 consists of 14 residues. Here the CDR3 DNA reads TGCAGTGCTAGAGGGGGACAGGGGAACGGTGAGCAGTTCTTC. Translation: CSARGGQGNGEQFF.

This chain joins TRBV28 and TRBJ2-5, with 7 bases lining up with TRBD1. Germline values: CDR1 MDHEN, CDR2 SYDVKM. CDR3 length: 13 amino acids. After removal of 8 bases from V and 9 bases from J, the junction contained 12 bases not matched to a gene. The CDR3 DNA follows: TGTGCCAGCGGGCAGGGGGTAGTGTTGGCCCAGTACTTC. This codes for CASGQGVVLAQYF.

This clonotype was seen more than once but under ten times. This rearrangement joins TRBV28 to TRBJ1-2; D is undetermined. Trimming removed 2 bases from V and 5 bases from J, with 9 bases in between. The CDR3 runs 13 residues. The germline gives CDR1 MDHEN, CDR2 SYDVKM. The CDR3 here is CASSLNNPYGYTF. The CDR3 DNA reads TGTGCCAGCAGTTTAAATAACCCTTATGGCTACACCTTC.

This clonotype was counted between two and nine times. The CDR3 is CASSQDTSGGKQYV. The CDR3 nucleotides are TGTGCCAGCAGCCAAGATACTAGCGGGGGGAAGCAGTACGTC. The genes are TRBV3-1 and TRBJ2-7, with 12 bases that match TRBD2. The CDR3 is 14 amino acids. Germline lookup yields CDR1 LGHDT and CDR2 YNNKEL (reference sequence). The trim removed 0 bases at V and 8 bases at J, leaving 2 bases unmatched.

This clonotype was seen ten or more times. The J gene is TRBJ2-5, the V gene TRBV7-2, with D perhaps matching TRBD2 (6 bases). V gave up 1 base and J gave up 2 bases, with 14 bases separating them. From germline, CDR1 is SGHTA and CDR2 FQGNSA. The CDR3 extends over 16 amino acids. CDR3 sequence (DNA): TGTGCCAGCAGCTTAGTCCGCCTTAGCGGACAAGAGACCCAGTACTTC. As protein: CASSLVRLSGQETQYF.

DNA for the CDR3: TGTGCCAGCAGCTCGCCGTACCAAGAGACCCAGTACTTC. Protein sequence: CASSSPYQETQYF. The rearrangement links TRBV7-3 to TRBJ2-5, with no clear D. The CDR3 is 13 residues long. The V end was cut by 4 bases, the J end by 0 bases, with 6 bases between. The germline V gene encodes CDR1 SGHTA and CDR2 FQGTGA.

The chain joins TRBV7-2 to TRBJ2-5; 8 bases agree with TRBD2. This CDR3 contains 15 residues. V was clipped by 2 bases and J by 3 bases; unmatched bases: 5. Germline V gene lookup returns CDR1 SGHTA and CDR2 FQGNSA. CDR3 sequence (DNA): TGTGCCAGCAGCTTATACGGGGGGGCTGAAGAGACCCAGTACTTC. It translates to CASSLYGGAEETQYF.

This clonotype was detected only a few times. The chain uses TRBV27 and TRBJ2-7, with D possibly matching TRBD2 (6 bases). Trimming cost V 3 bases and J 2 bases, with 14 bases left between them. The CDR3 extends over 15 amino acids. Germline V lookup: CDR1 MNHEY, CDR2 SMNVEV (reference sequence). The CDR3 DNA follows: TGTGCCAGCAGTTTGAATGGGGAGGCTCCCTACGAGCAGTACTTC. It codes for CASSLNGEAPYEQYF.

Many counts were recorded for this clonotype. J is TRBJ2-7 and V is TRBV7-2; the D is unclear. This CDR3 is built from 13 residues. CDR1 and CDR2 (germline): SGHTA, FQGNSA. V gave up 3 bases and J gave up 1 base, with 7 bases separating them. DNA of the CDR3: TGTGCCAGCAGCTTGTACCAGTCCTACGAGCAGTACTTC. Amino acids: CASSLYQSYEQYF.

This chain uses TRBV3-1 with TRBJ2-7, with D maybe TRBD2 (6 bases). The CDR3 extends over 16 amino acids. Germline V gives CDR1 LGHDT, CDR2 YNNKEL (reference sequence). The V end lost 4 bases, the J end lost 2 bases, and 18 bases lay between the germline ends. The CDR3 DNA is TGTGCCAGCAGCCTCCACGCCGGGACTCGAGCCTACGAGCAGTACTTC. Amino acid sequence: CASSLHAGTRAYEQYF.

V usage is TRBV4-1 and J usage is TRBJ1-5; 7 nucleotides line up with TRBD1. Germline lookup yields CDR1 MGHRA and CDR2 YSYEKL. This CDR3 spans 15 amino acids. The ends lost 4 bases at V and 5 bases at J; junction bases unmatched: 8. The CDR3 loop reads CASSPSRTGHQPQHF. CDR3 nucleotides: TGCGCCAGCAGCCCTTCGAGGACAGGCCATCAGCCCCAGCATTTT.

V is TRBV20-1 and J is TRBJ2-2, with D uncertain. Germline V gene sequence: CDR1 DFQATT, CDR2 SNEGSKA (reference sequence). V shed 1 base and J shed 6 bases, with 9 bases lying between them. The CDR3 runs 13 residues. This CDR3 is CSARVSTAGELFF. The CDR3 nucleotides are TGCAGTGCTAGAGTCTCCACAGCCGGGGAGCTGTTTTTT.

This clonotype came up many times. The chain carries TRBV7-9 and TRBJ2-7; the D is unclear. Trimming cost V 5 bases and J 5 bases, with 7 bases left between them. The CDR3 length is 11 residues. The germline V gene has CDR1 SEHNR and CDR2 FQNEAQ (reference sequence). The DNA of the CDR3 is TGTGCCAGCAGCCAGGCGCACGAGCAGTACGTC. Residues: CASSQAHEQYV.

This clonotype was observed a few times. V usage is TRBV5-1 and J usage is TRBJ2-3; 7 nucleotides match TRBD1. CDR3 length equals 14 residues. V lost 7 bases, J lost 2 bases, and 7 bases stayed unmatched. In germline, CDR1 is SGHRS, CDR2 YFSETQ. The CDR3 is CASRQGPDTDTQYF. The CDR3 DNA reads as TGCGCCAGCCGACAGGGTCCGGACACAGATACGCAGTATTTT. Looking up the rest from reference TRBV5-1 and TRBJ2-3 gives the full variable domain: KAGVTQTPRYLIKTRGQQVTLSCSPISGHRSVSWYQQTPGQGLQFLFEYFSETQRNKGNFPGRFSGRQFSNSRSEMNVSTLELGDSALYLCASRQGPDTDTQYFGPGTRLTVL.

This clonotype was found a few times. The CDR3 reads CASSVVSGYTDTQYF. The CDR3 region has the DNA TGTGCCAGCAGCGTAGTTAGCGGGTACACAGATACGCAGTATTTT. The genes are TRBV9 and TRBJ2-3; 7 bases map to TRBD2. Germline values: CDR1 SGDLS, CDR2 YYNGEE. The ends lost 0 bases at V and 2 bases at J; junction bases unmatched: 3. The CDR3 is 15 amino acids.

This clonotype was found a few times. This chain joins TRBV3-1 and TRBJ1-2; D is uncertain. Germline-derived CDR1 and CDR2 are LGHDT and YNNKEL (reference sequence). The CDR3 length is 15 residues. V lost 0 bases and J 4 bases, leaving 12 bases between the germline ends. CDR3 bases: TGTGCCAGCAGCCAAGAGCCGAGCCTCCTCTATGGCTACACCTTC. The encoded protein is CASSQEPSLLYGYTF.

The chain joins TRBV7-8 to TRBJ2-5, with D possibly called TRBD1 or TRBD2 (5 bases each). The CDR3 covers 14 residues. Trimming shortened V by 7 bases and J by 4 bases, and 16 bases separated the two germline ends. Germline V gives CDR1 SGHVS, CDR2 FQNEAQ. This chain's CDR3 is CASKLRGQGETQYF. The CDR3, as DNA: TGTGCCAGCAAGCTCCGCGGGCAGGGAGAGACCCAGTACTTC.

This chain connects TRBV4-3 to TRBJ2-1; D unresolved. Trimming took 0 bases from V and 3 from J, leaving 12 bases between them. Germline V gives CDR1 LGHNA, CDR2 YSLEER. The CDR3 covers 16 residues. CDR3 region: CASSQEWRQLYNEQFF. The CDR3 nucleotides are TGCGCCAGCAGCCAAGAGTGGCGGCAACTCTACAATGAGCAGTTCTTC.